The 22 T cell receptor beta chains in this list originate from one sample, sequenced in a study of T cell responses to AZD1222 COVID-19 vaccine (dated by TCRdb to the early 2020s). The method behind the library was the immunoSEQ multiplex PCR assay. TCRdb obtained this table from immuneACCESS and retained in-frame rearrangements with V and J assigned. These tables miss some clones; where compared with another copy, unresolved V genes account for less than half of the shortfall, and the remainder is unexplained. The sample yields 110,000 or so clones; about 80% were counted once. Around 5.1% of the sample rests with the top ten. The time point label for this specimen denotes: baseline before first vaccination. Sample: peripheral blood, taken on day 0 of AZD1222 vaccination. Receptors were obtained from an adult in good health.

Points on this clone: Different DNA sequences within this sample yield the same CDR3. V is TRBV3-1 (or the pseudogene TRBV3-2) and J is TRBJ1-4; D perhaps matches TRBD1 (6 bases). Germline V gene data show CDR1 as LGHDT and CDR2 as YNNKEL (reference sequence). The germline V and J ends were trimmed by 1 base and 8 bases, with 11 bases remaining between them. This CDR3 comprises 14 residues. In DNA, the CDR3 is TGTGCCAGCAGCCAAGGGGGGGGCGGCGAAAAACTGTTTTTT. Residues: CASSQGGGGEKLFF.

This CDR3 is CASSRGQGVDTGELFF. The CDR3 region has the DNA TGTGCCAGCAGCCGGGGACAGGGGGTGGACACCGGGGAGCTGTTTTTT. This chain connects TRBV11-1 to TRBJ2-2; 11 nucleotides agree with TRBD1. The ends lost 5 bases at V and 3 bases at J; junction bases unmatched: 5. From germline, CDR1 is SGHAT and CDR2 FQDESV (reference sequence). The CDR3 runs 16 residues.

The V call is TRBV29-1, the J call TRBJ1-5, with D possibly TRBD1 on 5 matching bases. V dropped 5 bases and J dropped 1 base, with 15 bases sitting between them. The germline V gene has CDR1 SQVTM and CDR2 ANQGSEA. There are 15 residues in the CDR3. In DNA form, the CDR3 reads TGCAGCGTTAATATCGGAGGGGAAAGCAATCAGCCCCAGCATTTT. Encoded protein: CSVNIGGESNQPQHF.

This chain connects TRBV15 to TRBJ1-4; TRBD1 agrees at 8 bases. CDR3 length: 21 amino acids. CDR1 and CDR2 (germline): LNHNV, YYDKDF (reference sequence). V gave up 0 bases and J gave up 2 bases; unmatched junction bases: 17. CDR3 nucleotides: TGTGCCACCAGCAGAGATTATTTCCTAGCGACAGGGGATTCGACTAATGAAAAACTGTTTTTT. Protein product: CATSRDYFLATGDSTNEKLFF.

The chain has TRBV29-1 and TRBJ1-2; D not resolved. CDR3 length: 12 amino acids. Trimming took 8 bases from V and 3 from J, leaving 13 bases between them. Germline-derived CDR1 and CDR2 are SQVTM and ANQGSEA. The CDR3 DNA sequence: TGCAGCTCCGCGGACGGCTACTATGGCTACACCTTC. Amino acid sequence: CSSADGYYGYTF.

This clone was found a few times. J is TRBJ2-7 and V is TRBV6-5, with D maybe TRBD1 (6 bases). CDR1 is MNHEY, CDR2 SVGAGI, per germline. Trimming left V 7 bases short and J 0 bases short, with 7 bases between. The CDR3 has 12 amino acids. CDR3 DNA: TGTGCCAGCACAGGGGCCTCCTACGAGCAGTACTTC. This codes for CASTGASYEQYF.

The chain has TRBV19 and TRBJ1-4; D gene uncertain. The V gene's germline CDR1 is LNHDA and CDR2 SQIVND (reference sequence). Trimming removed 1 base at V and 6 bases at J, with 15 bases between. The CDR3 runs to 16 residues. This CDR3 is CASSIGQVFRDEKLFF. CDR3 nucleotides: TGTGCCAGTAGTATAGGGCAGGTTTTTCGGGATGAAAAACTGTTTTTT.

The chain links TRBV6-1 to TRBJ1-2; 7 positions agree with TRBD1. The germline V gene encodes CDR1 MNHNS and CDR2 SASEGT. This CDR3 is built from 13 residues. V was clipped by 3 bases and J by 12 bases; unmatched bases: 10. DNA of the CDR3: TGTGCCAGCAGTGAGGAAAGGGACAGTCAGAACACCTTC. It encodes CASSEERDSQNTF.

CDR3 residues: CASSLAVGNSPLHF. The CDR3 nucleotides read TGTGCCAGCAGTCTAGCAGTGGGAAATTCACCCCTCCACTTT. The chain couples TRBV6-5 to TRBJ1-6, with D uncertain. The CDR3 is 14 residues long. Trimming removed 5 bases at V and 7 bases at J, with 12 bases between. The V gene's germline CDR1 is MNHEY and CDR2 SVGAGI.

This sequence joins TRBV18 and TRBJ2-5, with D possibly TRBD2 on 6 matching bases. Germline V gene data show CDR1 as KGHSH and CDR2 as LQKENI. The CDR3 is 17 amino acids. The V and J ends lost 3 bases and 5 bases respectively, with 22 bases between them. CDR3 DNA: TGTGCCAGCTCACCTGACGCGGGGTCGGTAAAATCGGAGACCCAGTACTTC. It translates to CASSPDAGSVKSETQYF.

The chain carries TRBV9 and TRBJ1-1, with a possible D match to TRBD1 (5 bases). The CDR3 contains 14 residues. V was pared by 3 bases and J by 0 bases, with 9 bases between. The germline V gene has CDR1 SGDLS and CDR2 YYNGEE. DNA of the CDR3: TGTGCCAGCAGCGCCAGACAGATGAACACTGAAGCTTTCTTT. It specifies CASSARQMNTEAFF.

CDR3 loop: CASSLRTRGGNEQFF. CDR3 DNA sequence: TGTGCCAGCAGCCTTCGAACGAGGGGGGGGAATGAGCAGTTCTTC. The chain has TRBV7-2 and TRBJ2-1; maybe TRBD2 (7 bases). Germline CDR1 SGHTA, CDR2 FQGNSA. The CDR3 has 15 amino acids. V shed 5 bases and J shed 7 bases, with 18 bases lying between them.

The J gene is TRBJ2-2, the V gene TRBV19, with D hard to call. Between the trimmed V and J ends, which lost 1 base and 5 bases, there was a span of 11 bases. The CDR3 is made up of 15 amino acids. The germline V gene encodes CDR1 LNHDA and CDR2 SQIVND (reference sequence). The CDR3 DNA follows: TGTGCCAGTAGTATAGGGTACTGGCGAACCGGGGAGCTGTTTTTT. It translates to CASSIGYWRTGELFF.

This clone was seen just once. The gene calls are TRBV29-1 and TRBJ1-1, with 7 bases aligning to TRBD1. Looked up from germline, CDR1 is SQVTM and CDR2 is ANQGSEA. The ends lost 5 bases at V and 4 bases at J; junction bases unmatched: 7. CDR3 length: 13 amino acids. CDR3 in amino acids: CSVRQGGSTEAFF. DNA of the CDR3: TGCAGCGTTCGACAGGGAGGGAGCACTGAAGCTTTCTTT.

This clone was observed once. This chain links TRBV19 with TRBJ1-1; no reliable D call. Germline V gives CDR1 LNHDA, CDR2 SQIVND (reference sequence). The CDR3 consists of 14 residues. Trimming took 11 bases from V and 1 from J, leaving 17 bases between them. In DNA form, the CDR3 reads TGTGCCGCCTCCACGGGCCTGCGGAACACTGAAGCTTTCTTT. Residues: CAASTGLRNTEAFF. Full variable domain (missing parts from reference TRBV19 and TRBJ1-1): DGGITQSPKYLFRKEGQNVTLSCEQNLNHDAMYWYRQDPGQGLRLIYYSQIVNDFQKGDIAEGYSVSREKKESFPLTVTSAQKNPTAFYLCAASTGLRNTEAFFGQGTRLTVV.

CDR3 residues: CSVYTGNEKLFF. The CDR3, as DNA: TGCAGCGTTTATACAGGGAATGAAAAACTGTTTTTT. This chain uses TRBV29-1 with TRBJ1-4, with D possibly being TRBD1 (6 bases). Trimming left V 5 bases short and J 5 bases short, with 9 bases between. Germline loops: CDR1 SQVTM, CDR2 ANQGSEA. This CDR3 has 12 amino acids.

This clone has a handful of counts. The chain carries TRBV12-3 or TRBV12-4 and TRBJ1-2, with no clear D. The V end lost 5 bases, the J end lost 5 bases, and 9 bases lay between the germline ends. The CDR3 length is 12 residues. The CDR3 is CASSPQEYGYTF. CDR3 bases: TGTGCCAGCAGTCCTCAGGAGTATGGCTACACCTTC.

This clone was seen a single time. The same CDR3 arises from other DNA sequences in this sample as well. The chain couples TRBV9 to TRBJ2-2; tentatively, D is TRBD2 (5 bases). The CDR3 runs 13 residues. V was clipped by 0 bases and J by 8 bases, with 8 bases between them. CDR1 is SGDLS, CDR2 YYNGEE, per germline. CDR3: CASSVVLGGELFF. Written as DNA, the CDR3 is TGTGCCAGCAGCGTAGTACTAGGAGGGGAGCTGTTTTTT.

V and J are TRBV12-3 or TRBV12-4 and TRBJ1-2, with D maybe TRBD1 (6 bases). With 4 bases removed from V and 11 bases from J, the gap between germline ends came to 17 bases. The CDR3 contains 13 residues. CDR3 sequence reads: CASSSLIGGPYTF. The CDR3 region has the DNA TGTGCCAGCAGTTCTCTCATTGGGGGCCCTTACACCTTC.

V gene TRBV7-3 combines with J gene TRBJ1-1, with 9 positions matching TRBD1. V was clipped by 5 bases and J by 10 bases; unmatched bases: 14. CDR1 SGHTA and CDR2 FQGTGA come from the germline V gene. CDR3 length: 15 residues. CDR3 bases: TGTGCCAGCAGCCCCCTGGGTATGGGACAGGGAGTAGCTTTCTTT. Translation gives CASSPLGMGQGVAFF. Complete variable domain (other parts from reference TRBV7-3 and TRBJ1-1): GAGVSQTPSNKVTEKGKYVELRCDPISGHTALYWYRQSLGQGPEFLIYFQGTGAADDSGLPNDRFFAVRPEGSVSTLKIQRTERGDSAVYLCASSPLGMGQGVAFFGQGTRLTVV.

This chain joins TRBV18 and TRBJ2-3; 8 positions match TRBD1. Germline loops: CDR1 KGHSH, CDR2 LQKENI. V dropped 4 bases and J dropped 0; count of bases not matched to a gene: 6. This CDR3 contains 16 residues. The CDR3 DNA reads TGTGCCAGCTCACTAGGGACAGGAGTCAGCACAGATACGCAGTATTTT. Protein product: CASSLGTGVSTDTQYF. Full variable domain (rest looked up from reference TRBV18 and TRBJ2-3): NAGVMQNPRHLVRRRGQEARLRCSPMKGHSHVYWYRQLPEEGLKFMVYLQKENIIDESGMPKERFSAEFPKEGPSILRIQQVVRGDSAAYFCASSLGTGVSTDTQYFGPGTRLTVL.

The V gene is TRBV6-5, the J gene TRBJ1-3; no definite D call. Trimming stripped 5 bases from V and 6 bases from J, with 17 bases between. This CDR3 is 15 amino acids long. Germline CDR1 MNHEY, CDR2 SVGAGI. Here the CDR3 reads CASSTRTSLLNTIYF. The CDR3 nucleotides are TGTGCCAGCAGTACCAGGACCAGCCTTTTAAACACCATATATTTT.